This T cell receptor beta chain is drawn from a study of T cells in narcolepsy. General study results and limits: Autoreactive clonotypes reportedly recurred in blood of same and different patients, not controls. Same-patient CSF and blood CD4+ T cell clonotypes included HCRT-specific and TRIB2-specific autoreactive ones.

The V end lost 0 bases, the J end lost 9 bases, and 18 bases lay between the germline ends. The CDR3 has 16 amino acids. The V gene's germline CDR1 is LGHNT and CDR2 FRNRAP. Profiling relied on immunoSEQ multiplex PCR, and the TCRdb table lists in-frame clones only, not all of them. The sample records nearly 35,000 clones, around 80% being singletons. This clone has more than one count but fewer than ten. Its antigen is unknown. The sample taken for sequencing was memory (CD45RA-) CD4+ T cells from blood. This receptor was taken from a human donor in good health. The rearrangement links TRBV12-5 to TRBJ1-3; tentative D call: TRBD1 (6 bases). The CDR3 protein is CASGLVHQGNRTTIYF. CDR3 nucleotides: TGTGCTAGTGGTTTGGTACATCAGGGGAATCGTACCACCATATATTTT.